These 8 T cell receptor beta chains share one sample of origin, sequenced in a study of identifying expanded T cells in peripheral blood. The method was immunoSEQ multiplex PCR; TCRdb's version includes in-frame clones alone and lacks a portion of them. The sample carries some 95,000 clones, 86% recorded once. The specimen sequenced was blood. These receptors were collected from a person between 18 and 69 years old in good health.

The rearrangement uses TRBV9 and TRBJ2-3; D uncertain. From germline, CDR1 is SGDLS and CDR2 YYNGEE. The V and J ends lost 0 bases and 6 bases respectively, with 11 bases between them. This CDR3 has 14 residues. CDR3 DNA sequence: TGTGCCAGCAGCGTAGGCGACGGAGTGGATACGCAGTATTTT. This translates into CASSVGDGVDTQYF.

The chain combines TRBV7-2 with TRBJ1-1; possibly TRBD1 for D (5 bases). Germline V gene lookup returns CDR1 SGHTA and CDR2 FQGNSA. This CDR3 has 16 residues. V lost 5 bases to trimming and J lost 3 bases, with 19 bases between them. The chain's CDR3 is CASSARAGGRDTEAFF. CDR3 nucleotides: TGTGCCAGCAGCGCCCGTGCAGGAGGCAGGGACACTGAAGCTTTCTTT.

The rearrangement links TRBV10-3 to TRBJ2-1, with TRBD2 as a possible D gene (7 bases). This CDR3 is 15 amino acids long. CDR1 is ENHRY and CDR2 is SYGVKD in the germline V gene. The V end lost 10 bases, the J end lost 0 bases, and 16 bases lay between the germline ends. The CDR3: CATKGGASSYNEQFF. The CDR3 bases are TGTGCCACCAAGGGGGGGGCCAGCTCCTACAATGAGCAGTTCTTC.

The CDR3: CASERERGGYTF. The CDR3, as DNA: TGTGCCAGCGAAAGGGAGAGGGGCGGCTACACCTTC. V is TRBV6-6 and J is TRBJ1-2, with a possible D match to TRBD1 (5 bases). Trimming pared 8 bases from V and 8 bases from J, leaving 15 bases between. The CDR3 has 12 amino acids. Looked up from germline, CDR1 is MNHNY and CDR2 is SVGAGI (reference sequence).

The rearrangement uses TRBV6-5 and TRBJ1-6; 7 nucleotides align to TRBD1. V gave up 2 bases and J gave up 5 bases; unmatched junction bases: 3. The CDR3 loop spans 15 amino acids. CDR1 is MNHEY, CDR2 SVGAGI, per germline. DNA of the CDR3: TGTGCCAGCAGTTACCGGGACAGTGATAATTCACCCCTCCACTTT. It is translated as CASSYRDSDNSPLHF.

The V and J genes are TRBV29-1 and TRBJ1-1, with D unclear. The CDR3 has 13 amino acids. V shed 2 bases and J shed 4 bases, with 11 bases lying between them. The germline V gene encodes CDR1 SQVTM and CDR2 ANQGSEA. CDR3 protein: CSVERGPGTEAFF. As DNA, the CDR3 is TGCAGCGTTGAACGAGGACCAGGCACTGAAGCTTTCTTT.

The chain links TRBV5-8 to TRBJ2-6; D remains ambiguous. Trimming stripped 0 bases from V and 0 bases from J, with 4 bases between. The CDR3 is made up of 15 amino acids. Germline loops: CDR1 SGHTS, CDR2 YDEGEE. In DNA form, the CDR3 reads TGTGCCAGCAGCTTGGGGAACTCTGGGGCCAACGTCCTGACTTTC. This sequence encodes CASSLGNSGANVLTF.

This chain's CDR3 is CASSPGQGAGSPLHF. CDR3 in DNA: TGTGCCAGCAGCCCCGGACAGGGGGCTGGTTCACCCCTCCACTTT. The rearrangement joins TRBV9 to TRBJ1-6; 11 bases are a match to TRBD1. The J segment lost 9 bases and the V segment lost 4 bases, leaving 6 bases of the junction unmatched. From germline, CDR1 is SGDLS and CDR2 YYNGEE. The CDR3 is 15 amino acids.